Below are 31 T cell receptor beta chains sequenced from a single sample in a study of blood T cell repertoires in COVID-19. The method was immunoSEQ multiplex PCR; TCRdb's version includes in-frame clones alone and lacks a portion of them. Altogether about 61,000 clones are present, 88% being singletons, with the ten largest covering 20% to 25%. The specimen was peripheral blood. The receptors derive from a woman in her forties or fifties with active or convalescent COVID-19.

J is TRBJ1-1 and V is TRBV7-9; the match to TRBD1 covers 7 bases. Germline V lookup: CDR1 SEHNR, CDR2 FQNEAQ (reference sequence). V lost 2 bases, J lost 6 bases, and 9 bases stayed unmatched. The CDR3 is 15 residues long. CDR3 sequence (DNA): TGTGCCAGCAGCTTACATCTAGGGGGCGTCGCTGAAGCTTTCTTT. As protein: CASSLHLGGVAEAFF.

V is TRBV4-1 and J is TRBJ2-7; D not certain. Germline V gene lookup returns CDR1 MGHRA and CDR2 YSYEKL. The CDR3 sequence is 16 residues long. Trimming pared 0 bases from V and 2 bases from J, leaving 14 bases between. CDR3: CASSQESERPAYEQYF. CDR3 DNA sequence: TGCGCCAGCAGCCAAGAATCCGAGCGCCCCGCCTACGAGCAGTACTTC.

This chain joins TRBV11-2 and TRBJ1-1; maybe TRBD1 (6 bases). CDR3 length: 15 residues. Trimming removed 1 base from V and 5 bases from J, with 14 bases in between. Germline CDR1 is SGHAT and CDR2 is FQNNGV. CDR3 region: CASSLVRGSRTEAFF. The CDR3 DNA is TGTGCCAGCAGCTTAGTTAGGGGGTCGCGGACTGAAGCTTTCTTT.

About this clone itself: Relative to the germline gene, one junction end is altered; a read error may explain this. The genes are TRBV3-1 (or the pseudogene TRBV3-2) and TRBJ2-5, with 15 bases lining up with TRBD2. Germline assignment: CDR1 LGHDT and CDR2 YNNKEL (reference sequence). The CDR3 spans 16 residues. The CDR3 sequence: CASNQGLAGGKETQYF. CDR3 sequence (DNA): TGTGCCAGCAACCAAGGACTAGCGGGAGGGAAAGAGACCCAGTACTTC.

DNA for the CDR3: TGTGCCAGCAGTCCCGCCGGGACAGGGCCCTACGAGCAGTACTTC. Residues: CASSPAGTGPYEQYF. This chain links TRBV6-5 with TRBJ2-7; 9 bases align to TRBD1. The J segment lost 2 bases and the V segment lost 5 bases, leaving 7 bases of the junction unmatched. The CDR3 has 15 residues. Germline V CDR1 and CDR2: MNHEY, SVGAGI.

The V and J genes are TRBV6-5 and TRBJ1-1; possibly TRBD1 for D (5 bases). The CDR3 sequence is 13 residues long. The germline V gene encodes CDR1 MNHEY and CDR2 SVGAGI. V shed 7 bases and J shed 4 bases, with 13 bases lying between them. CDR3 protein: CASTQGKGTEAFF. The CDR3 DNA is TGTGCCAGCACGCAGGGAAAGGGCACTGAAGCTTTCTTT.

The genes are TRBV6-5 and TRBJ2-7; TRBD1 matches 7 bases. CDR3 length: 15 residues. V dropped 6 bases and J dropped 7; count of bases not matched to a gene: 15. Germline CDR1 reads MNHEY; CDR2 reads SVGAGI. The CDR3 DNA sequence: TGTGCCAGCAGCCTAGAGCCTAAGCCCAGGGGGGAGCAGTACTTC. Its protein is CASSLEPKPRGEQYF.

This rearrangement joins TRBV5-4 to TRBJ2-3, with 7 positions matching TRBD2. Germline trimming cut 3 bases from V and 1 base from J; bases unmatched to any gene: 8. Germline values: CDR1 SGHNT, CDR2 YYREEE (reference sequence). The CDR3 runs to 16 residues. The CDR3 loop reads CASSSAGGSGTDTQYF. The CDR3 region has the DNA TGTGCCAGCAGCTCGGCAGGCGGGAGCGGCACAGATACGCAGTATTTT.

The V gene is TRBV27, the J gene TRBJ2-2, with a weak D call TRBD2 (5 bases). CDR3 length: 17 amino acids. V was shortened by 2 bases and J by 2 bases, with 15 bases between the two germline ends. Germline V CDR1 and CDR2: MNHEY, SMNVEV (reference sequence). In DNA, the CDR3 is TGTGCCAGCAGTTTAGAGGCGGGCCCTTTAAACACCGGGGAGCTGTTTTTT. Translation: CASSLEAGPLNTGELFF.

The chain uses TRBV5-1 and TRBJ2-7; the D gene is possibly TRBD2 (6 bases). The V end lost 1 base, the J end lost 4 bases, and 15 bases lay between the germline ends. The CDR3 has 15 residues. The germline gives CDR1 SGHRS, CDR2 YFSETQ. DNA of the CDR3: TGCGCCAGCAGCTTGAACCCGGGAGCATTTTACGAGCAGTACTTC. It encodes CASSLNPGAFYEQYF. Using reference TRBV5-1 and TRBJ2-7 for the parts outside the CDR3, the full variable domain is KAGVTQTPRYLIKTRGQQVTLSCSPISGHRSVSWYQQTPGQGLQFLFEYFSETQRNKGNFPGRFSGRQFSNSRSEMNVSTLELGDSALYLCASSLNPGAFYEQYFGPGTRLTVT.

This chain uses TRBV21-1 with TRBJ2-7; the DNA was not compared with TRBD2, the D call given in the table. TRBV21-1 is a listed pseudogene. The CDR3 is 16 amino acids. The CDR3 DNA is TGTGCCAGCAGCCGAGCGGGAGCCCTACTCCCTTTCGAGCAGTACTTC. Translating it yields CASSRAGALLPFEQYF.

The V call is TRBV27, the J call TRBJ1-4, with D possibly matching TRBD1 (5 bases). The germline V and J ends were trimmed by 2 bases and 4 bases, with 14 bases remaining between them. Germline V lookup: CDR1 MNHEY, CDR2 SMNVEV (reference sequence). The CDR3 covers 16 residues. This CDR3 reads CASSLLGTGGNEKLFF. CDR3 sequence (DNA): TGTGCCAGCAGTTTACTGGGGACGGGGGGTAATGAAAAACTGTTTTTT.

This chain connects TRBV11-2 to TRBJ2-7; maybe TRBD2 (6 bases). Per the germline V gene, CDR1 is SGHAT and CDR2 is FQNNGV. This CDR3 contains 14 residues. V was trimmed by 6 bases and J by 2 bases, leaving 14 bases between them. CDR3 DNA: TGTGCCAGCAGGGGACTTAGGGGCACCTACGAGCAGTACTTC. It is translated as CASRGLRGTYEQYF. The full variable domain, its missing parts supplied by reference TRBV11-2 and TRBJ2-7, is EAGVAQSPRYKIIEKRQSVAFWCNPISGHATLYWYQQILGQGPKLLIQFQNNGVVDDSQLPKDRFSAERLKGVDSTLKIQPAKLEDSAVYLCASRGLRGTYEQYFGPGTRLTVT.

The chain has TRBV4-2 and TRBJ1-1; TRBD1 agrees at 10 bases. Losses at the gene ends were 4 bases for V and 4 bases for J; bases not matched to a gene: 12. The V gene's germline CDR1 is LGHNA and CDR2 YNFKEQ. The CDR3 contains 17 residues. The CDR3 region has the DNA TGTGCCAGCAGCCCCGGACAGGGGGGGAAGTCGGGCACTGAAGCTTTCTTT. Translating gives CASSPGQGGKSGTEAFF.

The V and J genes are TRBV5-1 and TRBJ2-7; tentatively, D is TRBD2 (5 bases). The CDR3 sequence is 17 residues long. Germline V gene sequence: CDR1 SGHRS, CDR2 YFSETQ. V lost 0 bases to trimming and J lost 0 bases, with 16 bases between them. The CDR3 nucleotides are TGCGCCAGCAGCTTGGAACATTTAGCGCAGAGCTCCTACGAGCAGTACTTC. Protein: CASSLEHLAQSSYEQYF.

J is TRBJ1-2 and V is TRBV5-4; possibly TRBD1 for D (6 bases). This CDR3 is 17 amino acids long. V was cut by 0 bases and J by 1 base, with 16 bases left in between. The germline CDR1 and CDR2 sequences are SGHNT and YYREEE (reference sequence). CDR3 sequence reads: CASSLARGALFNYGYTF. CDR3 nucleotide sequence: TGTGCCAGCAGCTTGGCCAGGGGTGCACTCTTTAACTATGGCTACACCTTC.

The rearrangement joins TRBV5-8 to TRBJ2-1; 9 nucleotides agree with TRBD1. CDR1 is SGHTS and CDR2 is YDEGEE in the germline V gene. The CDR3 runs to 16 residues. With 4 bases clipped from V and 7 bases from J, the junction kept 12 bases outside the gene matches. The CDR3 bases are TGTGCCAGCAGCCATCCGACAGGGGGAACGAGAAATGAGCAGTTCTTC. This sequence encodes CASSHPTGGTRNEQFF.

The CDR3 DNA reads as TGTGCCATCAGTGAAGCGGGACTAGCAACAGATACGCAGTATTTT. Translated: CAISEAGLATDTQYF. J is TRBJ2-3 and V is TRBV10-3; 9 bases are a match to TRBD2. V lost 3 bases to trimming and J lost 3 bases; unmatched junction nucleotides: 4. CDR3 length equals 15 residues. Germline CDR1 ENHRY, CDR2 SYGVKD.

The V and J genes are TRBV27 and TRBJ2-3; TRBD1 is a possible D gene (6 bases). Trimming took off 4 bases at V and 3 bases at J, with 11 bases between the two ends. CDR3 length equals 14 residues. Germline V gene lookup returns CDR1 MNHEY and CDR2 SMNVEV (reference sequence). Written as DNA, the CDR3 is TGTGCCAGCAGTTCATCCACAGGGACAGATACGCAGTATTTT. Protein: CASSSSTGTDTQYF.

This clone was detected only a few times. This sequence joins TRBV5-5 and TRBJ1-3, with D uncertain. Trimming shortened V by 2 bases and J by 0 bases, and 12 bases separated the two germline ends. The CDR3 has 16 residues. In germline, CDR1 is SGHKS, CDR2 YYEKEE (reference sequence). The CDR3 DNA reads as TGTGCCAGCAGCTTCGCCCGACTCTTCTCTGGAAACACCATATATTTT. It codes for CASSFARLFSGNTIYF.

J is TRBJ1-5 and V is TRBV7-8, with D possibly TRBD1 on 5 matching bases. V dropped 5 bases and J dropped 7 bases, with 15 bases sitting between them. Germline CDR1 is SGHVS and CDR2 is FQNEAQ. CDR3 length: 14 amino acids. DNA of the CDR3: TGTGCCAGCAGCCCAGACAGTTCTGGGCAGCCCCAGCATTTT. Residues: CASSPDSSGQPQHF.

The chain combines TRBV6-5 with TRBJ2-5; no clear D gene. Trimming took 5 bases from V and 8 from J, leaving 9 bases between them. Germline-derived CDR1 and CDR2 are MNHEY and SVGAGI. The CDR3 is made up of 11 amino acids. The CDR3 DNA reads TGTGCCAGCAGTAGCGACCTCACCCAGTACTTC. This translates into CASSSDLTQYF.

CDR3 DNA: TGTGCTAGTGGTTGGGGACCGGGACACATTCCCACAGATACGCAGTATTTT. Its protein product is CASGWGPGHIPTDTQYF. The chain has TRBV12-5 and TRBJ2-3; possible D gene TRBD1, 6 bases. V lost 4 bases, J lost 2 bases, and 19 bases lay in between. The CDR3 runs to 17 residues. CDR1 and CDR2 from the germline V gene are LGHNT and FRNRAP.

This clone was picked up a small number of times. V gene TRBV30 combines with J gene TRBJ1-1; D perhaps matches TRBD1 (5 bases). Trimming took 1 base from V and 1 from J, leaving 7 bases between them. The CDR3 is 13 residues long. The germline V gene encodes CDR1 GTSNPN and CDR2 SVGIG (reference sequence). The CDR3, as DNA: TGTGCCTGGAGTGCACAGGCGAACACTGAAGCTTTCTTT. Translating gives CAWSAQANTEAFF.

This clone was seen just once. The gene calls are TRBV29-1 and TRBJ2-3, with 7 bases fitting TRBD2. The ends lost 0 bases at V and 10 bases at J; junction bases unmatched: 19. This CDR3 comprises 17 residues. Per the germline V gene, CDR1 is SQVTM and CDR2 is ANQGSEA. Here the CDR3 reads CSVEDLLGDYAPGAQYF. The DNA for the CDR3 is TGCAGCGTTGAAGATCTTTTAGGGGACTACGCACCGGGGGCGCAGTATTTT.

The chain is built from TRBV30 and TRBJ2-1, with 9 positions matching TRBD1. Looked up from germline, CDR1 is GTSNPN and CDR2 is SVGIG (reference sequence). The V and J ends lost 3 bases and 8 bases, in that order; junction bases with no gene match: 2. CDR3 size: 12 residues. The DNA of the CDR3 is TGTGCCTGGAGGGGGGACAGGGATGAGCAGTTCTTC. Amino acids: CAWRGDRDEQFF.

This chain joins TRBV6-6 and TRBJ2-1; D not resolved. This CDR3 comprises 12 residues. Trimming left V 2 bases short and J 10 bases short, with 9 bases between. Germline CDR1 MNHNY, CDR2 SVGAGI (reference sequence). The CDR3 coding sequence is TGTGCCAGCAGTTACCCCGGTCGCGAGCAGTTCTTC. It translates to CASSYPGREQFF.

The rearrangement links TRBV5-4 to TRBJ2-7; 15 positions match TRBD2. V was pared by 4 bases and J by 3 bases, with 5 bases of the junction left unmatched. The CDR3 length is 16 residues. Germline V gene lookup returns CDR1 SGHNT and CDR2 YYREEE (reference sequence). This CDR3 is CASSAGLAGGHYEQYF. In DNA, the CDR3 is TGTGCCAGCAGCGCGGGACTAGCGGGAGGACACTACGAGCAGTACTTC.

This chain links TRBV5-4 with TRBJ2-3, with 9 positions matching TRBD1. Trimming at V came to 0 bases and at J to 6 bases, leaving 11 bases not matched to a gene. This CDR3 is built from 17 residues. Germline CDR1 reads SGHNT; CDR2 reads YYREEE (reference sequence). CDR3 bases: TGTGCCAGCAGCTTGGAATTAATTGGACAGGGGAAGGATACGCAGTATTTT. Its translation: CASSLELIGQGKDTQYF.

The rearrangement joins TRBV24-1 to TRBJ2-1; 11 positions agree with TRBD1. V lost 3 bases, J lost 6 bases, and 6 bases stayed unmatched. This CDR3 has 16 amino acids. The germline CDR1 and CDR2 sequences are KGHDR and SFDVKD. CDR3 nucleotide sequence: TGTGCCACCAGTGATACAGGGACAGGGGGTGGCAATGAGCAGTTCTTC. This gives the protein CATSDTGTGGGNEQFF.

This chain links TRBV19 with TRBJ2-3; D remains ambiguous. Germline lookup yields CDR1 LNHDA and CDR2 SQIVND (reference sequence). The CDR3 totals 13 residues. V was pared by 4 bases and J by 2 bases, with 7 bases between. In nucleotides, the CDR3 is TGTGCCAGTAGTAGGCCGTTCACAGATACGCAGTATTTT. The encoded protein is CASSRPFTDTQYF.